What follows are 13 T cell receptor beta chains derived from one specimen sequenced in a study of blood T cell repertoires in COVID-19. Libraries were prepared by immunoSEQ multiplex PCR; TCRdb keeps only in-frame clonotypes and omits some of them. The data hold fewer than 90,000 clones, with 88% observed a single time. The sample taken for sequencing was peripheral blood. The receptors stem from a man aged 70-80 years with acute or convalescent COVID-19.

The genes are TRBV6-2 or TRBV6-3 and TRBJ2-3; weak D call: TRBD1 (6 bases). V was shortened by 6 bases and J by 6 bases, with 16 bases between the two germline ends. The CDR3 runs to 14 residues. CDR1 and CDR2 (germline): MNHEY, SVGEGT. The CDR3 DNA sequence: TGTGCCAGCAGCCAGGGGCCCCCCCTGGATACGCAGTATTTT. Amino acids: CASSQGPPLDTQYF.

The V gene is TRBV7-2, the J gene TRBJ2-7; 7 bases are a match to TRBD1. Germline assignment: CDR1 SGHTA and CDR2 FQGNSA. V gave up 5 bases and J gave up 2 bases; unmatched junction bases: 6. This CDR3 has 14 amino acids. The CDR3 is CASSPRQGPYEQYF. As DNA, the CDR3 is TGTGCCAGCAGCCCCCGACAGGGCCCCTACGAGCAGTACTTC.

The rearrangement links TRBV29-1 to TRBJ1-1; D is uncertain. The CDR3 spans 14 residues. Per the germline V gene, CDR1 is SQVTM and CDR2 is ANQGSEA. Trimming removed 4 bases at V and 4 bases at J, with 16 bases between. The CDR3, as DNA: TGCAGCGTTGTTTTGTACTCCATGAGCACTGAAGCTTTCTTT. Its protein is CSVVLYSMSTEAFF. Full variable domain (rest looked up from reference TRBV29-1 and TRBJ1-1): SAVISQKPSRDICQRGTSLTIQCQVDSQVTMMFWYRQQPGQSLTLIATANQGSEATYESGFVIDKFPISRPNLTFSTLTVSNMSPEDSSIYLCSVVLYSMSTEAFFGQGTRLTVV.

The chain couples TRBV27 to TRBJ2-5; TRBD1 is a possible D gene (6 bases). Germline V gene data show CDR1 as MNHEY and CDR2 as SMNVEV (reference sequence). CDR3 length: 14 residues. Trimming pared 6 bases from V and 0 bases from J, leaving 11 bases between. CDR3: CASSQRGYQETQYF. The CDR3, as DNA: TGTGCCAGCAGCCAGAGGGGGTACCAAGAGACCCAGTACTTC.

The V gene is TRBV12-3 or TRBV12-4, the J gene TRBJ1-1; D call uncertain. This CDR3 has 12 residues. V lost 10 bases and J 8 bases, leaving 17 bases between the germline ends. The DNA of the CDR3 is TGTGCCACGAGAACGGGAGGAGCCGAAGCTTTCTTT. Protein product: CATRTGGAEAFF.

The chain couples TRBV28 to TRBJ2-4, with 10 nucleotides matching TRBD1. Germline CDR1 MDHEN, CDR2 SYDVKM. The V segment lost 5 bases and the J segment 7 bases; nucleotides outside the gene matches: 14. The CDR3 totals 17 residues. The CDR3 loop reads CASSPTSTGQGRNIQYF. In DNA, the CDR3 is TGTGCCAGCAGTCCTACAAGTACGGGACAGGGGCGCAACATTCAGTACTTC.

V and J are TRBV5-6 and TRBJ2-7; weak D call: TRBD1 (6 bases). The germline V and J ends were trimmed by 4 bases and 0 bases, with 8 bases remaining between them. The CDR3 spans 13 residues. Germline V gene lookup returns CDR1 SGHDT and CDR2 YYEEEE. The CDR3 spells CASSKTGSYEQYF. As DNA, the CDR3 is TGTGCCAGCAGCAAGACAGGCTCCTACGAGCAGTACTTC.

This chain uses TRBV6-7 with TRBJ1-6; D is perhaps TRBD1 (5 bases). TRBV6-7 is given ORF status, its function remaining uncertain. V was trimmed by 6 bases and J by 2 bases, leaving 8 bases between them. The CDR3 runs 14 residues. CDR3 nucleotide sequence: TGTGCCAGCAGACACAGGACCTATAATTCACCCCTCCACTTT. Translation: CASRHRTYNSPLHF.

The CDR3 loop is CASSLTLTGEQYF. CDR3 nucleotide sequence: TGTGCCAGCAGCTTGACCTTAACGGGCGAGCAGTACTTC. This sequence joins TRBV7-7 and TRBJ2-7, with no clear D. This CDR3 has 13 amino acids. Trimming cost V 3 bases and J 6 bases, with 12 bases left between them. Germline V gene data show CDR1 as SSHAT and CDR2 as FNYEAQ (reference sequence).

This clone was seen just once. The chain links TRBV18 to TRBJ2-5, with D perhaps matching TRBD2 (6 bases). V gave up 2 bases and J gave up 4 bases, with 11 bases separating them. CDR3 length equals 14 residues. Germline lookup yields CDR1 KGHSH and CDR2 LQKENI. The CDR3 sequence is CASSPGARGETQYF. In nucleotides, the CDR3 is TGTGCCAGCTCACCAGGGGCGCGGGGAGAGACCCAGTACTTC. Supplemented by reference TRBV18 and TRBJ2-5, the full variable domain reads NAGVMQNPRHLVRRRGQEARLRCSPMKGHSHVYWYRQLPEEGLKFMVYLQKENIIDESGMPKERFSAEFPKEGPSILRIQQVVRGDSAAYFCASSPGARGETQYFGPGTRLLVL.

The CDR3 protein is CASRVQFSSYEQYF. CDR3 sequence (DNA): TGTGCCAGTAGAGTGCAGTTCTCCTCCTACGAGCAGTACTTC. This chain links TRBV19 with TRBJ2-7; D gene uncertain. V lost 6 bases and J lost 0, with 12 bases in between. Germline V gene lookup returns CDR1 LNHDA and CDR2 SQIVND (reference sequence). The length of the CDR3 is 14 residues.

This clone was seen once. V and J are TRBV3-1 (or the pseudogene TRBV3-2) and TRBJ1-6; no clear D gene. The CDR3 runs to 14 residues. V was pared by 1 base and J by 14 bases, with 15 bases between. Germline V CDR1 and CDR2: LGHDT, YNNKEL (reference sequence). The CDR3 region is CASSQGVGVGSLHF. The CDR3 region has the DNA TGTGCCAGCAGCCAAGGAGTCGGGGTCGGATCCCTCCACTTT.

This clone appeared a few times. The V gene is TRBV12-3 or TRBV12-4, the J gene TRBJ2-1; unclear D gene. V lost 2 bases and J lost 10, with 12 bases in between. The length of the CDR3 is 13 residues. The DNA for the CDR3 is TGTGCCAGCAGTTTACTTCTAGGAAGGGAGCAGTTCTTC. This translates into CASSLLLGREQFF.